Presented here are 3 T cell receptor beta chains from one specimen sequenced in a study of cytomegalovirus exposure and HLA in healthy donors. Researchers ran the PCR with 60 Vbeta and 13 Jbeta primers. Produced via immunoSEQ multiplex PCR; TCRdb's table is partial and in-frame only. The sample yields under 110,000 clones, 71% seen once. The sample was PBMCs. Source of these receptors: a female donor in good health and CMV-seronegative.

This clone turned up a few times. This chain links TRBV30 with TRBJ2-6; tentative D call: TRBD1 (5 bases). The CDR3 has 16 residues. The germline V gene encodes CDR1 GTSNPN and CDR2 SVGIG (reference sequence). Between the trimmed V and J ends, which lost 0 bases and 11 bases, there was a span of 20 bases. In nucleotides, the CDR3 is TGTGCCTGGAGTGTACTCCCCCTTCAGGGCGGCTACGTCCTGACTTTC. Residues: CAWSVLPLQGGYVLTF. Filled out from reference TRBV30 and TRBJ2-6, the complete variable domain reads SQTIHQWPATLVQPVGSPLSLECTVEGTSNPNLYWYRQAAGRGLQLLFYSVGIGQISSEVPQNLSASRPQDRQFILSSKKLLLSDSGFYLCAWSVLPLQGGYVLTFGAGSRLTVL.

The chain joins TRBV5-6 to TRBJ2-2; 8 nucleotides line up with TRBD1. The germline CDR1 and CDR2 sequences are SGHDT and YYEEEE. CDR3 length: 14 amino acids. V lost 5 bases to trimming and J lost 5 bases; unmatched junction nucleotides: 5. CDR3 sequence reads: CASSLTGDTGELFF. CDR3 DNA sequence: TGTGCCAGCAGTCTGACAGGGGATACCGGGGAGCTGTTTTTT.

This clone has a single count. The chain combines TRBV28 with TRBJ2-1; 8 bases map to TRBD1. Germline-derived CDR1 and CDR2 are MDHEN and SYDVKM. The CDR3 is 16 amino acids. The ends lost 2 bases at V and 3 bases at J; junction bases unmatched: 6. In nucleotides, the CDR3 is TGTGCCAGCAGTTTACCCGGGACAGGAGTCTACAATGAGCAGTTCTTC. Translating it yields CASSLPGTGVYNEQFF.